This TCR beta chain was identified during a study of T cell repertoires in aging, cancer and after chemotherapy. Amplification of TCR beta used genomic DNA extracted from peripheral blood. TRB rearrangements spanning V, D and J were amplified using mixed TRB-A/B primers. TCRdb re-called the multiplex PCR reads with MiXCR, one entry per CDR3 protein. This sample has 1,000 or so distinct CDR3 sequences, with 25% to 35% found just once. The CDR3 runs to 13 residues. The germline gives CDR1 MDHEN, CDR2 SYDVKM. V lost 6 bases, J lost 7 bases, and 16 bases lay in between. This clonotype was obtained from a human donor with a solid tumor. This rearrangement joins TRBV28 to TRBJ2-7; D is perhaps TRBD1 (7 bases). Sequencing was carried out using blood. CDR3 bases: TGTGCCAGCAGCTCCCCAGGGGGGAGAGAGCAGTACTTC. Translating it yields CASSSPGGREQYF.